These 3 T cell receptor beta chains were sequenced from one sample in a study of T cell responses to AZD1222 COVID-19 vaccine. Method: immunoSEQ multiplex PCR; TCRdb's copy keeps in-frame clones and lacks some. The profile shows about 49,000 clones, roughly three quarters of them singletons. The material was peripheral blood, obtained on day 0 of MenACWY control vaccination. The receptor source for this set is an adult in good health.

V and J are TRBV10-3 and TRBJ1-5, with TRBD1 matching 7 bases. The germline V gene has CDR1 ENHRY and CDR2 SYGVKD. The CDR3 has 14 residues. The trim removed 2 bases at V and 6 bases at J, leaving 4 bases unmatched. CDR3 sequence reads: CAISEAAGGQPQHF. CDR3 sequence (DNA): TGTGCCATCAGTGAGGCGGCAGGGGGTCAGCCCCAGCATTTT.

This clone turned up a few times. CDR3 loop: CASSSETGGRGYGYTF. The CDR3 DNA reads TGTGCCAGCAGTTCCGAGACAGGGGGCCGCGGCTATGGCTACACCTTC. The genes are TRBV27 and TRBJ1-2, with 10 bases identical to TRBD1. Germline trimming cut 4 bases from V and 4 bases from J; bases unmatched to any gene: 9. CDR1 and CDR2 from the germline V gene are MNHEY and SMNVEV (reference sequence). CDR3 length: 16 residues.

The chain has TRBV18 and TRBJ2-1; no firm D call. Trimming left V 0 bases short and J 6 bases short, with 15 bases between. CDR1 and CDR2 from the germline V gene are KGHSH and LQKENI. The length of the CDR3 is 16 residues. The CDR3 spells CASSPPLVSSSNEQFF. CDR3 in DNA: TGTGCCAGCTCACCACCGTTGGTTTCCAGTAGCAATGAGCAGTTCTTC.